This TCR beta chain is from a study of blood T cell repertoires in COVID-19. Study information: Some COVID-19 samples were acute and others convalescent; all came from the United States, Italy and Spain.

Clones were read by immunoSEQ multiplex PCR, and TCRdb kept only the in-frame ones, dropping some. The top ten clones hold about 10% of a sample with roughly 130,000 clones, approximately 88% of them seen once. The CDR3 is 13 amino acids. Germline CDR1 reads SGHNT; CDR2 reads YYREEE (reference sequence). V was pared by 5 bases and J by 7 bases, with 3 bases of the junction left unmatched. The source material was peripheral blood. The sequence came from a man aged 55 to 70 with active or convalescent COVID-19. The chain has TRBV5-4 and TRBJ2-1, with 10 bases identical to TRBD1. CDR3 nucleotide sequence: TGTGCCAGCAGACGGGGACAGGGGAATGAGCAGTTCTTC. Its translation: CASRRGQGNEQFF.